This note documents a single TCR beta chain sequence. The data derive from a study of PD-L1 blockade in urothelial cancer. CDR3 length equals 15 residues. Germline V lookup: CDR1 MNHEY, CDR2 SMNVEV (reference sequence). V was pared by 5 bases and J by 6 bases, with 20 bases between. Time point here: pretreatment peripheral blood. Synthetic templates analogous to TCR were spiked into all PCRs individually. TCRdb keeps only in-frame clones here, not all; method: immunoSEQ multiplex PCR. The repertoire holds 50,000 to 55,000 clones, with approximately 80% as singletons. V usage is TRBV27 and J usage is TRBJ2-7; D is possibly TRBD1 (6 bases). Sample: PBMCs, taken around atezolizumab (anti-PD-L1) treatment. The sequence derives from a man aged 50 or older with urothelial cancer. CDR3 DNA: TGTGCCAGCAGTCCACGCTGGACAGAGCTGGTCGAGCAGTACTTC. Protein sequence: CASSPRWTELVEQYF.